These T cell receptor beta chains were read from a single sample in a study of blood T cell repertoires in COVID-19. This table comes from immunoSEQ multiplex PCR, and its TCRdb copy is limited to in-frame clones, with some not included. The sample lists roughly 330,000 clones; roughly 86% were seen once. Material: peripheral blood. Every receptor here comes from a woman in her forties or fifties with acute or convalescent COVID-19. Both conserved end residues are part of each CDR3. A D gene is named only where the DNA matches it firmly. Only part of the rows carry a size: once, few, many, or a class if the clone is expanded.

abundance,d_gene,j_gene,v_gene,CDR3aa,CDR3nt
.,.,TRBJ2-1,TRBV28,CASSLTGVFYNEQFF,TGTGCCAGCAGTCTGACGGGGGTTTTCTACAATGAGCAGTTCTTC
.,TRBD2,TRBJ2-3,TRBV9,CASSVGGSGRLFTQYF,TGTGCCAGCAGCGTAGGCGGATCCGGGAGGCTCTTTACACAGTATTTT
.,.,TRBJ1-6,TRBV28,CASSSSPDISYNSPLHF,TGTGCCAGCAGTTCAAGCCCTGACATCTCCTATAATTCACCCCTCCACTTT
.,.,TRBJ1-6,TRBV6-6,CASSRENSPLHF,TGTGCCAGCAGCCGTGAGAATTCACCCCTCCACTTT
.,TRBD1,TRBJ2-7,TRBV4-2,CASSQVGTGNAAEQYF,TGTGCCAGCAGCCAAGTCGGGACAGGGAACGCGGCCGAGCAGTACTTC
.,TRBD1,TRBJ1-4,TRBV28,CASRPGTGTLKKLFF,TGTGCCAGCAGACCCGGGACAGGGACACTGAAAAAACTGTTTTTT
.,.,TRBJ2-7,TRBV7-9,CASSLLQGDEQYF,TGTGCCAGCAGCCTACTACAGGGTGACGAGCAGTACTTC
few,.,TRBJ1-1,TRBV11-2,CASSLVRAGAGTEAFF,TGTGCCAGCAGCTTAGTTCGGGCAGGGGCGGGCACTGAAGCTTTCTTT
few,.,TRBJ2-1,TRBV11-3,CASSPGGGETDEQFF,TGTGCCAGCAGCCCCGGCGGGGGCGAGACGGATGAGCAGTTCTTC
.,TRBD1,TRBJ1-4,TRBV25-1,CASSDPGTGDEKLFF,TGTGCCAGCAGTGACCCCGGGACAGGGGATGAAAAACTGTTTTTT
.,TRBD1,TRBJ2-7,TRBV19,CASSSGQGRNEQYF,TGTGCCAGTAGTTCGGGACAGGGTAGGAACGAGCAGTACTTC
.,.,TRBJ1-2,TRBV29-1,CSVADLGGAGGYTF,TGCAGCGTTGCGGACCTCGGTGGGGCCGGTGGCTACACCTTC
.,.,TRBJ2-3,TRBV5-1,CASSFGTFLPTDTQYF,TGCGCCAGCAGCTTCGGGACTTTTTTACCAACAGATACGCAGTATTTT
.,TRBD2,TRBJ2-7,TRBV30,CAVGLAGSYEQYF,TGTGCCGTCGGGCTAGCGGGTTCCTACGAGCAGTACTTC
.,.,TRBJ2-6,TRBV19,CASTAYPGAGANVLTF,TGTGCCAGTACCGCGTATCCCGGGGCTGGGGCCAACGTCCTGACTTTC
.,TRBD1,TRBJ2-5,TRBV7-2,CASSHRTGPETQYF,TGTGCCAGCAGCCATCGGACAGGGCCGGAGACCCAGTACTTC
few,.,TRBJ2-2,TRBV9,CASTGTGELFF,TGTGCCAGCACAGGAACCGGGGAGCTGTTTTTT
.,TRBD1,TRBJ2-7,TRBV6-6,CASSSNRGRYHEQYF,TGTGCCAGCAGTTCCAACAGGGGGCGCTACCACGAGCAGTACTTC
.,TRBD2,TRBJ2-3,TRBV9,CASSDPGLAGTDTQYF,TGTGCCAGCAGCGACCCAGGACTAGCGGGCACAGATACGCAGTATTTT
once,TRBD1,TRBJ1-2,TRBV18,CASSPQQGTTYGYTF,TGTGCCAGCTCACCCCAACAGGGGACAACCTATGGCTACACCTTC
.,.,TRBJ2-1,TRBV15,CATSRDRGLYNEQFF,TGTGCCACCAGCAGAGATCGTGGGCTGTACAATGAGCAGTTCTTC
few,.,TRBJ2-1,TRBV5-1,CASSLDSYNEQFF,TGCGCCAGCAGCTTGGACAGCTACAATGAGCAGTTCTTC
.,.,TRBJ2-2,TRBV6-5,CASYRGNTGELFF,TGTGCCAGTTATAGGGGGAACACCGGGGAGCTGTTTTTT
.,.,TRBJ2-3,TRBV2,CASDIADFGTDTQYF,TGTGCCAGCGACATAGCGGATTTCGGGACAGATACGCAGTATTTT
.,.,TRBJ1-3,TRBV21-1,CASSADSIRTIIQTGWGNTIYF,TGTGCCAGCAGCGCCGATAGTATAAGGACAATAATTCAGACAGGTTGGGGAAACACCATATATTTT
.,TRBD2,TRBJ2-5,TRBV6-5,CASSLAGVMETQYF,TGTGCCAGCAGTTTAGCGGGAGTTATGGAGACCCAGTACTTC
.,TRBD1,TRBJ1-1,TRBV7-2,CASSPTGARATEAFF,TGTGCCAGCAGCCCTACAGGGGCGAGGGCCACTGAAGCTTTCTTT
.,.,TRBJ2-1,TRBV11-2,CASSLSHMERSEQFF,TGTGCCAGCAGCTTATCCCATATGGAGCGTAGTGAGCAGTTCTTC